This passage covers 21 T cell receptor beta chains from one sample sequenced in a study of shared clonotypes between healthy human individuals. Naive CD8 isolation took CD45RO-negative cells positively selected for CCR7 and excluded terminally differentiated effector memory CD45RA+ cells. Sequencing was performed with immunoSEQ multiplex PCR; in TCRdb, only in-frame clones are kept and a portion is missing. The data contain about 2 million clones, about 95% of them seen just once; the ten biggest clones take up more than 0.95%. What was sequenced was naive CD8+ T cells sorted from blood. Source of these receptors: a man between 18 and 29 years old in good health.

The chain is built from TRBV5-6 and TRBJ2-1; TRBD2 is a possible D gene (6 bases). V lost 3 bases to trimming and J lost 4 bases, with 14 bases between them. The CDR3 totals 15 residues. CDR1 and CDR2 from the germline V gene are SGHDT and YYEEEE. The CDR3: CASSSGVGGYNEQFF. The CDR3 bases are TGTGCCAGCAGCTCGGGAGTCGGCGGGTACAATGAGCAGTTCTTC.

Only one count was recorded for this clone. The rearrangement joins TRBV28 to TRBJ2-7; D might be TRBD1 (6 bases). CDR1 and CDR2 from the germline V gene are MDHEN and SYDVKM. This CDR3 contains 14 residues. V lost 7 bases and J 0 bases, leaving 13 bases between the germline ends. The CDR3 DNA reads as TGTGCCAGCACCACAACAGGGATCTCCTACGAGCAGTACTTC. Encoded protein: CASTTTGISYEQYF.

The chain joins TRBV28 to TRBJ2-1, with TRBD2 as a possible D gene (6 bases). CDR1 is MDHEN, CDR2 SYDVKM, per germline. The V gene lost 3 bases and the J gene lost 9 bases, with 15 bases spanning the gap. The CDR3 sequence is 14 residues long. The CDR3 DNA reads TGTGCCAGCAGTTTGTCGTTGGGGGGTGGTGAGCAGTTCTTC. Translation: CASSLSLGGGEQFF.

As for this clone: The same CDR3 also results from other DNA sequences found in this sample. V is TRBV28 and J is TRBJ1-3; tentatively, D is TRBD1 (5 bases). There are 15 residues in the CDR3. V dropped 3 bases and J dropped 0 bases, with 9 bases sitting between them. CDR1 is MDHEN and CDR2 is SYDVKM in the germline V gene. The CDR3 bases are TGTGCCAGCAGTTTGAGACAGTCCTCTGGAAACACCATATATTTT. This sequence encodes CASSLRQSSGNTIYF.

The rearrangement links TRBV10-1 to TRBJ2-2, with unresolved D. CDR1 and CDR2 from the germline V gene are WNHNN and SYGVQD (reference sequence). The CDR3 is 15 residues long. V lost 10 bases, J lost 2 bases, and 17 bases lay in between. The CDR3 bases are TGCGCCACCCAAGAAGGGCCGCGAAACACCGGGGAGCTGTTTTTT. Amino acid sequence: CATQEGPRNTGELFF.

The gene calls are TRBV5-1 and TRBJ1-1, with D unclear. V was pared by 0 bases and J by 5 bases, with 14 bases between. CDR3 length equals 15 residues. The germline CDR1 and CDR2 sequences are SGHRS and YFSETQ. The CDR3 coding sequence is TGCGCCAGCAGCTTGGTACCGGCGACGTCGACTGAAGCTTTCTTT. Its translation: CASSLVPATSTEAFF.

This chain uses TRBV5-1 with TRBJ2-5; TRBD2 matches at 12 bases. J gave up 5 bases and V 4 bases, and 6 bases lay outside the gene matches. Germline CDR1 is SGHRS and CDR2 is YFSETQ. CDR3 length equals 15 residues. The CDR3 DNA follows: TGCGCCAGCAGCCAAGGACTAGCGGGGTGGGAGACCCAGTACTTC. Protein sequence: CASSQGLAGWETQYF.

V and J are TRBV30 and TRBJ2-3; 15 bases line up with TRBD2. The germline CDR1 and CDR2 sequences are GTSNPN and SVGIG (reference sequence). The V segment lost 2 bases and the J segment 4 bases; nucleotides outside the gene matches: 7. The CDR3 runs to 17 residues. The DNA of the CDR3 is TGTGCCTGGAGTAGAGGACTAGCGGGAGGGCCGGCAGATACGCAGTATTTT. It specifies CAWSRGLAGGPADTQYF. Full variable domain (remainder filled in from reference TRBV30 and TRBJ2-3): SQTIHQWPATLVQPVGSPLSLECTVEGTSNPNLYWYRQAAGRGLQLLFYSVGIGQISSEVPQNLSASRPQDRQFILSSKKLLLSDSGFYLCAWSRGLAGGPADTQYFGPGTRLTVL.

The V gene is TRBV27, the J gene TRBJ2-3; 7 bases align to TRBD2. Per germline, CDR1 MNHEY and CDR2 SMNVEV (reference sequence). After removal of 5 bases from V and 6 bases from J, the junction contained 8 bases not matched to a gene. The CDR3 runs 14 residues. The CDR3 sequence: CASSQWGEGDTQYF. In DNA form, the CDR3 reads TGTGCCAGCAGTCAATGGGGGGAGGGGGATACGCAGTATTTT.

The chain uses TRBV4-2 and TRBJ1-5, with a weak D call TRBD1 (5 bases). Per the germline V gene, CDR1 is LGHNA and CDR2 is YNFKEQ. The CDR3 consists of 14 residues. V was trimmed by 4 bases and J by 8 bases, leaving 15 bases between them. CDR3 protein: CASSLLQLGEPQHF. The CDR3 DNA is TGTGCCAGCAGCCTTTTACAACTGGGGGAGCCCCAGCATTTT.

V and J are TRBV10-2 and TRBJ1-2; 7 positions agree with TRBD1. V lost 4 bases to trimming and J lost 4 bases; unmatched junction nucleotides: 12. Germline CDR1 and CDR2: WSHSY and SAAADI. The CDR3 spans 16 residues. CDR3 region: CASSGLDREAGYGYTF. In DNA, the CDR3 is TGCGCCAGCAGTGGGCTAGACAGGGAAGCGGGCTATGGCTACACCTTC.

Only a few counts were recorded for this clone. This chain links TRBV28 with TRBJ2-7; D possibly corresponds to TRBD1 (5 bases). Germline V gene data show CDR1 as MDHEN and CDR2 as SYDVKM. The CDR3 totals 13 residues. Trimming pared 2 bases from V and 3 bases from J, leaving 8 bases between. CDR3 DNA: TGTGCCAGCAGTTTACAGGGTATCTACGAGCAGTACTTC. It is translated as CASSLQGIYEQYF.

This chain links TRBV7-9 with TRBJ2-7; a weak D match, TRBD1 (5 bases). Germline CDR1 SEHNR, CDR2 FQNEAQ (reference sequence). The CDR3 covers 17 residues. Trimming left V 1 base short and J 0 bases short, with 16 bases between. The chain's CDR3 is CASSLVYGQLNSYEQYF. DNA for the CDR3: TGTGCCAGCAGCTTAGTTTATGGACAACTAAACTCCTACGAGCAGTACTTC.

The genes are TRBV7-9 and TRBJ1-5; possible D gene TRBD1, 5 bases. Trimming stripped 5 bases from V and 4 bases from J, with 18 bases between. Germline values: CDR1 SEHNR, CDR2 FQNEAQ (reference sequence). This CDR3 has 16 residues. The CDR3 sequence: CASSPTGGEGNQPQHF. The CDR3 coding sequence is TGTGCCAGCAGCCCAACTGGAGGGGAGGGAAATCAGCCCCAGCATTTT.

The CDR3 loop is CASSRLTGFGETQYF. CDR3 in DNA: TGCGCCAGCAGCCGTCTGACAGGGTTCGGGGAGACCCAGTACTTC. The chain combines TRBV4-3 with TRBJ2-5, with 7 bases identical to TRBD1. Unmatched junction bases numbered 10, after V lost 4 bases and J lost 5 bases. Per the germline V gene, CDR1 is LGHNA and CDR2 is YSLEER. The CDR3 runs 15 residues.

V and J are TRBV29-1 and TRBJ2-7; no firm D call. Trimming shortened V by 1 base and J by 1 base, and 5 bases separated the two germline ends. This CDR3 comprises 12 residues. CDR1 is SQVTM and CDR2 is ANQGSEA in the germline V gene. As DNA, the CDR3 is TGCAGCGTTGAAGCCACTTCCTACGAGCAGTACTTC. Its protein is CSVEATSYEQYF.

This chain connects TRBV2 to TRBJ2-3, with 15 nucleotides matching TRBD2. V shed 11 bases and J 1 base; nucleotides not matched to a gene: 10. Germline V gene lookup returns CDR1 SNHLY and CDR2 FYNNEI. The CDR3 loop spans 17 amino acids. This CDR3 is CACPGTSGGRGTDTQYF. CDR3 bases: TGTGCCTGTCCTGGGACTAGCGGGGGGCGGGGCACAGATACGCAGTATTTT.

V and J are TRBV5-1 and TRBJ1-1; D may be TRBD1 (5 bases). The CDR3 is 14 amino acids. The germline V gene has CDR1 SGHRS and CDR2 YFSETQ. V was pared by 3 bases and J by 0 bases, with 9 bases between. In nucleotides, the CDR3 is TGCGCCAGCAGCTACAGGACCCTGAACACTGAAGCTTTCTTT. Translating it yields CASSYRTLNTEAFF.

J is TRBJ2-3 and V is TRBV11-2; 8 positions agree with TRBD1. After removal of 3 bases from V and 6 bases from J, the junction contained 8 bases not matched to a gene. This CDR3 is 15 amino acids long. Germline V gene lookup returns CDR1 SGHAT and CDR2 FQNNGV. Here the CDR3 reads CASSFYGQGADTQYF. The CDR3 DNA sequence: TGTGCCAGCAGCTTTTACGGACAGGGAGCGGATACGCAGTATTTT.

The chain couples TRBV7-9 to TRBJ1-2; D is uncertain. Germline V gene sequence: CDR1 SEHNR, CDR2 FQNEAQ (reference sequence). V was trimmed by 1 base and J by 2 bases, leaving 11 bases between them. This CDR3 comprises 15 residues. CDR3 sequence: CASSLVFRGNYGYTF. CDR3 in DNA: TGTGCCAGCAGCTTAGTTTTTCGTGGAAACTATGGCTACACCTTC.

The gene calls are TRBV7-2 and TRBJ2-3; TRBD1 aligns across 12 bases. The trim removed 4 bases at V and 4 bases at J, leaving 9 bases unmatched. There are 17 residues in the CDR3. The germline V gene has CDR1 SGHTA and CDR2 FQGNSA. CDR3 DNA sequence: TGTGCCAGCAGCTCCCCGCCGGGACAGGGGGCTGCAGATACGCAGTATTTT. Translated, it gives CASSSPPGQGAADTQYF. The full variable domain, in which reference TRBV7-2 and TRBJ2-3 provide the parts outside the CDR3, is GAGVSQSPSNKVTEKGKDVELRCDPISGHTALYWYRQSLGQGLEFLIYFQGNSAPDKSGLPSDRFSAERTGGSVSTLTIQRTQQEDSAVYLCASSSPPGQGAADTQYFGPGTRLTVL.